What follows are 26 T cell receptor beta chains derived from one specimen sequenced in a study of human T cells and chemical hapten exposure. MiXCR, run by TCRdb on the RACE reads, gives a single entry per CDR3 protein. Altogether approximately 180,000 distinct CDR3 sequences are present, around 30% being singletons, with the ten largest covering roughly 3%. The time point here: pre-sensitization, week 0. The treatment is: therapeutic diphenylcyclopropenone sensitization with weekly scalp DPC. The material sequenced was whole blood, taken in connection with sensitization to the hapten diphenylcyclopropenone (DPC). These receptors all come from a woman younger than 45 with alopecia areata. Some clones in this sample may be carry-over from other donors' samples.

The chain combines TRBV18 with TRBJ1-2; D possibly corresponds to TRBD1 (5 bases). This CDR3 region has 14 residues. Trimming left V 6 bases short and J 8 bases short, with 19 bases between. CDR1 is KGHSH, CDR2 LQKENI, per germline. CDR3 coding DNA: TGTGCCAGCTCCCCCACTGTGGGGGAACGCGGCTACACCTTC. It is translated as CASSPTVGERGYTF.

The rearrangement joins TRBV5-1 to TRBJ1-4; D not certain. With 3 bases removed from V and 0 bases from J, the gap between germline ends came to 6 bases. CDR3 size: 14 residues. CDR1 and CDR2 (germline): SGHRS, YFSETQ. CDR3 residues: CASSSTATNEKLFF. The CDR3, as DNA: TGCGCCAGCAGCTCTACAGCAACTAATGAAAAACTGTTTTTT. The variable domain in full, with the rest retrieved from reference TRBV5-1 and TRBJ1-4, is KAGVTQTPRYLIKTRGQQVTLSCSPISGHRSVSWYQQTPGQGLQFLFEYFSETQRNKGNFPGRFSGRQFSNSRSEMNVSTLELGDSALYLCASSSTATNEKLFFGSGTQLSVL.

DNA for the CDR3: TGCGCCAGCAGCCAAGTGTATCGAACTAGCGGTAGCAATGAGCAGTTCTTC. Translating gives CASSQVYRTSGSNEQFF. This sequence joins TRBV4-1 and TRBJ2-1, with 8 positions matching TRBD2. Germline values: CDR1 MGHRA, CDR2 YSYEKL. This CDR3 region has 17 residues. The V segment lost 1 base and the J segment 6 bases; nucleotides outside the gene matches: 11.

In DNA, the CDR3 is TGTGCCAGTAGTATAGACCGGGGGGCGACCTACGAGCAGTACTTC. Encoded protein: CASSIDRGATYEQYF. V and J are TRBV19 and TRBJ2-7, with D tentatively TRBD2 (7 bases). Deletions cut 0 bases from V and 2 bases from J, with 11 bases between. The CDR3 is 15 residues long. Looked up from germline, CDR1 is LNHDA and CDR2 is SQIVND (reference sequence).

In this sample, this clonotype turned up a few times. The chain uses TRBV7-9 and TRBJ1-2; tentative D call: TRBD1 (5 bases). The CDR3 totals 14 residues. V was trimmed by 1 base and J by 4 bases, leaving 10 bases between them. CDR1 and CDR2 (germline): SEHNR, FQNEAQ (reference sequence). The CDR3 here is CASSLDSGTYGYTF. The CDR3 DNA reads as TGTGCCAGCAGCTTAGATAGCGGGACCTATGGCTACACCTTC.

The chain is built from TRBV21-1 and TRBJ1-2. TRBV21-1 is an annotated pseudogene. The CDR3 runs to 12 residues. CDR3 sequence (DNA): TGTGCCTCGTCAAGGAGTACTAGGGGCTACACCTTC. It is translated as CASSRSTRGYTF.

In nucleotides, the CDR3 is TGCAGCGCCGGGGGGGTAGTAGAAGAGACCCAGTACTTC. Encoded protein: CSAGGVVEETQYF. This chain connects TRBV29-1 to TRBJ2-5, with 8 bases that match TRBD2. Trimming removed 7 bases from V and 3 bases from J; junction bases left unmatched: 7. Germline V CDR1 and CDR2: SQVTM, ANQGSEA. The CDR3 is made up of 13 amino acids.

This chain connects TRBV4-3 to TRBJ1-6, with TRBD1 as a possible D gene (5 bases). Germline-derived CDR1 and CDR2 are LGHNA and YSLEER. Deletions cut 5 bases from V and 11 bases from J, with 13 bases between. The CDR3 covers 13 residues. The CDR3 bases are TGCGCCAGCAGCGGGCAGGGTAGGACACCCCTCCACTTT. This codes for CASSGQGRTPLHF.

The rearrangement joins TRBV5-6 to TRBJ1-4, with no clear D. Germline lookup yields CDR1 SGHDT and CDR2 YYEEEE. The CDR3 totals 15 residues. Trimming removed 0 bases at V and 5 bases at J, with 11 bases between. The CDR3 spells CASSLAPQLNEKLFF. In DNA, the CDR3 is TGTGCCAGCAGCTTGGCCCCACAGCTCAATGAAAAACTGTTTTTT.

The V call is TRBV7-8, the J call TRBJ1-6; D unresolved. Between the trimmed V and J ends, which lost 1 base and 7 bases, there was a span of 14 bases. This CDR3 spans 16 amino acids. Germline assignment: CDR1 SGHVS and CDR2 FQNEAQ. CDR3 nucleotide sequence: TGTGCCAGCAGCTTAGTCTCTCGTAATACCAATTCACCCCTCCACTTT. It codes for CASSLVSRNTNSPLHF.

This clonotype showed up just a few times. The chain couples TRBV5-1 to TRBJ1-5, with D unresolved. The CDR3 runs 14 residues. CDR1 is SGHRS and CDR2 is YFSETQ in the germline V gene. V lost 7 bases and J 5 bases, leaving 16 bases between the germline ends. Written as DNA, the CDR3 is TGCGCCAGCTCGGTACAGCCGTCCGATCAGCCCCAGCATTTT. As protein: CASSVQPSDQPQHF. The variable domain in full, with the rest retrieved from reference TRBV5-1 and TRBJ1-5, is KAGVTQTPRYLIKTRGQQVTLSCSPISGHRSVSWYQQTPGQGLQFLFEYFSETQRNKGNFPGRFSGRQFSNSRSEMNVSTLELGDSALYLCASSVQPSDQPQHFGDGTRLSIL.

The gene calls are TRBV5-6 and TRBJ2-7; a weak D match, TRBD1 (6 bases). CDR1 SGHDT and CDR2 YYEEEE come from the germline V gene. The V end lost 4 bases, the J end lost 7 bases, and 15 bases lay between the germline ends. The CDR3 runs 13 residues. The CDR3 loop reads CASSGGGFGEQYF. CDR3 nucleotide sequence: TGTGCCAGCAGCGGGGGCGGGTTCGGGGAGCAGTACTTC.

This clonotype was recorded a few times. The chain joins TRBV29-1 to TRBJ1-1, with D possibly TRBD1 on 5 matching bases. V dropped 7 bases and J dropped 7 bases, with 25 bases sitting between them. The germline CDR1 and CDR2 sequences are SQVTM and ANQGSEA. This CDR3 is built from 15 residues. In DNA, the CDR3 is TGCAGCGCCCGGGGACCCACGGAAGGGACCAATGAAGCTTTCTTT. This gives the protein CSARGPTEGTNEAFF.

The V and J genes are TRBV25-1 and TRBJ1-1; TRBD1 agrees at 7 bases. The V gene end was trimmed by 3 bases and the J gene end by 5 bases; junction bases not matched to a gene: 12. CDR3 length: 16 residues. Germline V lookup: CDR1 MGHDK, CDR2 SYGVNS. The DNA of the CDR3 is TGTGCCAGCAGTGACACAGGGGAACTTCGAAGAACTGAAGCTTTCTTT. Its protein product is CASSDTGELRRTEAFF.

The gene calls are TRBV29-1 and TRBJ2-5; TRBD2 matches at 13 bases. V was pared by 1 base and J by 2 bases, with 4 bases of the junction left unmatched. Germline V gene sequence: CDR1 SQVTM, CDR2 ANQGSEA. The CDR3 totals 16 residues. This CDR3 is CSVEGGLAGRQETQYF. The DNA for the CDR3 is TGCAGCGTTGAAGGGGGACTAGCGGGAAGACAAGAGACCCAGTACTTC.

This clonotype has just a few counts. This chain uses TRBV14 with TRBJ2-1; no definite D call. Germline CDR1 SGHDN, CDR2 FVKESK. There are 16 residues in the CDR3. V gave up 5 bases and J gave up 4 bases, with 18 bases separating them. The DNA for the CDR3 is TGTGCCAGCAGCGATTACCCCCGCGCGCGTTACAATGAGCAGTTCTTC. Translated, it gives CASSDYPRARYNEQFF.

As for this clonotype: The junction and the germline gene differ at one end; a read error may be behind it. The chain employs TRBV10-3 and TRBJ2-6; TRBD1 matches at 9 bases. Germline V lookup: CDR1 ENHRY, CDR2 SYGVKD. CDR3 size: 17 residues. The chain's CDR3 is CAISPGQGLTGTNVLTF. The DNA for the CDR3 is TGTGCCATCAGCCCGGGACAGGGATTGACTGGGACCAACGTCCTGACTTTC.

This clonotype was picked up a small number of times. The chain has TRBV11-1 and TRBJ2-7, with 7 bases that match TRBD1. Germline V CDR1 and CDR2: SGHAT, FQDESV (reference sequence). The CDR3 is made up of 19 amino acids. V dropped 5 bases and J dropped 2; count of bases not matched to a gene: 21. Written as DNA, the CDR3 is TGTGCCAGCAGCCCGATCCTCGGACAGGCACCACCCCTTACCTACGAGCAGTACTTC. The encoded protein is CASSPILGQAPPLTYEQYF.

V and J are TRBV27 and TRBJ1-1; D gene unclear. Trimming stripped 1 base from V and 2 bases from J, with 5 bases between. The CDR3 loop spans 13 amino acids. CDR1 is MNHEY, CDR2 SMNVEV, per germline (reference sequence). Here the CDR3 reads CASSLYRNTEAFF. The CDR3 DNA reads TGTGCCAGCAGTTTATACAGAAACACTGAAGCTTTCTTT.

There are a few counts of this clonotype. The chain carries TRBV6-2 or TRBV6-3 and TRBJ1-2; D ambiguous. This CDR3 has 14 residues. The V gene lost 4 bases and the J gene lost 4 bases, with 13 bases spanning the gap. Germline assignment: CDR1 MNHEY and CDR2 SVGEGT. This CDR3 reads CASSSPRESYGYTF. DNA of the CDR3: TGTGCCAGCAGTTCCCCCCGGGAAAGCTATGGCTACACCTTC.

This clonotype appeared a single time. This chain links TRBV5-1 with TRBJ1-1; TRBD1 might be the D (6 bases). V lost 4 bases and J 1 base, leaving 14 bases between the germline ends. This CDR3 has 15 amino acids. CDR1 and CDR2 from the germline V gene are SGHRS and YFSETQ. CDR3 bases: TGCGCCAGCAGCCCCCTAGGGACACAGAACACTGAAGCTTTCTTT. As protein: CASSPLGTQNTEAFF.

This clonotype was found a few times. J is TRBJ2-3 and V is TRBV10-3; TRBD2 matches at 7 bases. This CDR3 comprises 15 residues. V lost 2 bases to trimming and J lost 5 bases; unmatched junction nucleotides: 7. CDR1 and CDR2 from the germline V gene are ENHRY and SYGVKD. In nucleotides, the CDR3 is TGTGCCATCAGTGAGAAGAGCGGGGTAGGAGATACGCAGTATTTT. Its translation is CAISEKSGVGDTQYF.

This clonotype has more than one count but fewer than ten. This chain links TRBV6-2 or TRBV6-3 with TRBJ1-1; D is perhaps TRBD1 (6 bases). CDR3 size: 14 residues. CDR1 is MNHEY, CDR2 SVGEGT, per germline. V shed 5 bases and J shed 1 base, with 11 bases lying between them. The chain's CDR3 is CASSPPTGNTEAFF. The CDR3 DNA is TGTGCCAGCAGTCCACCGACAGGGAACACTGAAGCTTTCTTT.

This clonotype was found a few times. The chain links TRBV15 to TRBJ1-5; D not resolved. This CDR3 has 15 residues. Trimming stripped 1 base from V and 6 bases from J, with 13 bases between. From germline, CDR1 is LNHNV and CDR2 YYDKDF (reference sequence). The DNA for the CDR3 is TGTGCCACCAGCAGAGTCCGCAGGTTGGGTCAGCCCCAGCATTTT. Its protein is CATSRVRRLGQPQHF. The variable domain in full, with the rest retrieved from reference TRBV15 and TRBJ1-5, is DAMVIQNPRYQVTQFGKPVTLSCSQTLNHNVMYWYQQKSSQAPKLLFHYYDKDFNNEADTPDNFQSRRPNTSFCFLDIRSPGLGDTAMYLCATSRVRRLGQPQHFGDGTRLSIL.

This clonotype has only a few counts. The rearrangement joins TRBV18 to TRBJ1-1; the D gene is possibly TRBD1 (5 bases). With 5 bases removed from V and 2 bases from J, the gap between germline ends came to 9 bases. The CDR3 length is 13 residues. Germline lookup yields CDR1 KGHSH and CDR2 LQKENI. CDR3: CASSAGLNTEAFF. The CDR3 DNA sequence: TGTGCCAGCTCAGCGGGACTTAACACTGAAGCTTTCTTT. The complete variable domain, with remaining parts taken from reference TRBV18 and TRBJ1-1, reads NAGVMQNPRHLVRRRGQEARLRCSPMKGHSHVYWYRQLPEEGLKFMVYLQKENIIDESGMPKERFSAEFPKEGPSILRIQQVVRGDSAAYFCASSAGLNTEAFFGQGTRLTVV.

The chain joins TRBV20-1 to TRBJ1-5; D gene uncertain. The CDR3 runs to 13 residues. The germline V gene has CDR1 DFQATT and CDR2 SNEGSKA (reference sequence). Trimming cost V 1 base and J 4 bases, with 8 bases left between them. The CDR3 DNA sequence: TGCAGTGCTAGAGGGGCGATGAATCAGCCCCAGCATTTT. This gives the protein CSARGAMNQPQHF.